This T cell receptor beta chain was captured by sequencing in a study of CD8 T cells in Susac syndrome. In the study overall: Intravenous immunoglobulin alone or corticosteroids were being given to patients with Susac syndrome at blood draw, unless they were therapy-naive.

Turning to this clonotype: The antigen is unknown.

General study points: The CD4+ T cell repertoire of patients with Susac syndrome showed no detectable clonal expansion.

TEMRA cells were FACS-enriched, and CD8+ and CD4+ T cells were isolated negatively. An amount of RNA that ranged from about 0.45 to 1 ug was reverse transcribed with random hexamers. The TCR beta CDR3 was amplified by immunoSEQ multiplex PCR across 54 Vbeta, 13 Jbeta. TCRdb re-derived calls from the immunoSEQ multiplex PCR reads in MiXCR, one entry per CDR3 protein. The sample includes around 230,000 distinct CDR3 sequences, 90% to 96% of them seen just once. The CDR3 spans 15 residues. Germline loops: CDR1 SGDLS, CDR2 YYNGEE. Losses at the gene ends were 4 bases for V and 0 bases for J; bases not matched to a gene: 5.

The sequence was collected from a human donor with Susac syndrome. Sequenced: CD4+ T cells from PBMCs. The genes are TRBV9 and TRBJ2-7; 9 bases align to TRBD2. The CDR3 reads CASSSGTSLSYEQYF. DNA for the CDR3: TGTGCCAGCAGCTCCGGGACTAGCCTCTCCTACGAGCAGTACTTC. The complete variable domain, with remaining parts taken from reference TRBV9 and TRBJ2-7, reads DSGVTQTPKHLITATGQRVTLRCSPRSGDLSVYWYQQSLDQGLQFLIQYYNGEERAKGNILERFSAQQFPDLHSELNLSSLELGDSALYFCASSSGTSLSYEQYFGPGTRLTVT.